Presented here are 16 T cell receptor beta chains from one specimen sequenced in a study of post-analysis software for immune sequencing data. General study results and limits: Patients showed TRBV5-6, TRBV5-1 and TRBV20-1 among several TRBV segments more frequent than in controls.

Their specific antigens are unknown. Researchers reported that TCR beta cDNA libraries carried unique molecular identifiers. TCRdb re-called the PCR reads through MiXCR, storing one row per CDR3 protein. The sample consists of hundreds of thousands of distinct CDR3 sequences, roughly 50% of them appearing once. Sequencing was performed on blood. These receptor sequences come from a girl under 18 with multiple sclerosis.

The chain links TRBV5-6 to TRBJ2-1; tentatively, D is TRBD2 (6 bases). This CDR3 has 15 amino acids. V dropped 2 bases and J dropped 6 bases, with 15 bases sitting between them. The germline CDR1 and CDR2 sequences are SGHDT and YYEEEE. For the CDR3, the DNA is TGTGCCAGCAGCTTTTACGGGAGAGGACTCAATGAGCAGTTCTTC. Amino acid sequence: CASSFYGRGLNEQFF.

This rearrangement joins TRBV7-2 to TRBJ2-4; D not certain. The germline CDR1 and CDR2 sequences are SGHTA and FQGNSA. V lost 3 bases to trimming and J lost 5 bases, with 8 bases between them. The CDR3 extends over 13 amino acids. CDR3 in amino acids: CASSLDRQNIQYF. The CDR3 nucleotides are TGTGCCAGCAGCTTGGACCGACAAAACATTCAGTACTTC.

The rearrangement uses TRBV20-1 and TRBJ2-5; D is undetermined. The V gene lost 2 bases and the J gene lost 1 base, with 14 bases spanning the gap. In germline, CDR1 is DFQATT, CDR2 SNEGSKA (reference sequence). The CDR3 totals 15 residues. CDR3 in amino acids: CSARSAARLQETQYF. As DNA, the CDR3 is TGCAGTGCTAGATCGGCAGCTCGACTCCAAGAGACCCAGTACTTC.

A few counts support this clonotype. The chain employs TRBV18 and TRBJ1-5; D gene unclear. Trimming took off 0 bases at V and 0 bases at J, with 12 bases between the two ends. The CDR3 spans 17 residues. The germline V gene encodes CDR1 KGHSH and CDR2 LQKENI. The CDR3 bases are TGTGCCAGCTCACCACCGGTGGAAGGGTATAGCAATCAGCCCCAGCATTTT. Translating gives CASSPPVEGYSNQPQHF.

This clonotype appeared a few times. The CDR3 bases are TGCAGCGTGGCGGACGGCTACGAGCAGTACTTC. This sequence encodes CSVADGYEQYF. The chain joins TRBV29-1 to TRBJ2-7; D not certain. Trimming left V 6 bases short and J 3 bases short, with 9 bases between. CDR3 length: 11 amino acids. Germline V gene lookup returns CDR1 SQVTM and CDR2 ANQGSEA.

This clonotype was seen only a few times. This chain links TRBV29-1 with TRBJ2-5; D is ambiguous. The germline V gene has CDR1 SQVTM and CDR2 ANQGSEA. The CDR3 consists of 13 residues. Trimming removed 6 bases at V and 2 bases at J, with 13 bases between. The CDR3 loop is CSVWGLRQETQYF. The CDR3 DNA reads as TGCAGCGTGTGGGGATTGCGGCAAGAGACCCAGTACTTC.

The chain couples TRBV20-1 to TRBJ2-3, with 10 bases that match TRBD2. This CDR3 is 15 amino acids long. Germline lookup yields CDR1 DFQATT and CDR2 SNEGSKA (reference sequence). Trimming cost V 6 bases and J 2 bases; bases outside gene matches: 8. The CDR3 region is CSALGLAAFTDTQYF. CDR3 sequence (DNA): TGCAGTGCCCTAGGACTAGCGGCCTTCACAGATACGCAGTATTTT.

V usage is TRBV29-1 and J usage is TRBJ2-1; D is unclear. The CDR3 consists of 10 residues. V was pared by 4 bases and J by 7 bases, with 5 bases between. CDR1 and CDR2 (germline): SQVTM, ANQGSEA. CDR3: CSVVQNEQFF. The CDR3 region has the DNA TGCAGCGTTGTTCAAAATGAGCAGTTCTTC.

This chain joins TRBV27 and TRBJ2-3, with D maybe TRBD1 (5 bases). CDR3 length: 16 amino acids. The germline CDR1 and CDR2 sequences are MNHEY and SMNVEV (reference sequence). Trimming shortened V by 5 bases and J by 0 bases, and 15 bases separated the two germline ends. For the CDR3, the DNA is TGTGCCAGCAGTCATACAGGAGACTCTAGCACAGATACGCAGTATTTT. This translates into CASSHTGDSSTDTQYF.

This clonotype was picked up one time. This chain links TRBV5-1 with TRBJ2-1; D uncertain. The CDR3 contains 14 residues. Looked up from germline, CDR1 is SGHRS and CDR2 is YFSETQ. Trimming took 3 bases from V and 7 from J, leaving 14 bases between them. CDR3 sequence (DNA): TGCGCCAGCAGCTACCCCTCCTCTAGGAATGAGCAGTTCTTC. As protein: CASSYPSSRNEQFF.

This clonotype was detected once. V usage is TRBV12-3 or TRBV12-4 and J usage is TRBJ1-5; D call uncertain. The V end lost 6 bases, the J end lost 5 bases, and 14 bases lay between the germline ends. CDR3 length: 14 amino acids. CDR3 sequence (DNA): TGTGCCAGCAGACTGACGGGATCTTATCAGCCCCAGCATTTT. It yields the protein CASRLTGSYQPQHF.

The rearrangement uses TRBV6-5 and TRBJ1-1; D possibly corresponds to TRBD1 (5 bases). Between the trimmed V and J ends, which lost 2 bases and 1 base, there was a span of 11 bases. CDR1 and CDR2 (germline): MNHEY, SVGAGI. This CDR3 is built from 15 residues. This chain's CDR3 is CASSYTSQGNTEAFF. The CDR3 DNA follows: TGTGCCAGCAGTTACACCTCCCAGGGGAACACTGAAGCTTTCTTT.

This clonotype showed up just a few times. V and J are TRBV29-1 and TRBJ1-2; 7 bases line up with TRBD1. J gave up 3 bases and V 7 bases, and 5 bases lay outside the gene matches. The CDR3 runs 12 residues. The germline V gene has CDR1 SQVTM and CDR2 ANQGSEA. The DNA of the CDR3 is TGCAGCGGAACTCAGGGGGACTATGGCTACACCTTC. Residues: CSGTQGDYGYTF.

This clonotype appeared a single time. The chain has TRBV7-6 and TRBJ1-2, with TRBD1 as a possible D gene (6 bases). This CDR3 contains 17 residues. CDR1 and CDR2 (germline): SGHVS, FNYEAQ. V was shortened by 1 base and J by 4 bases, with 19 bases between the two germline ends. The DNA of the CDR3 is TGTGCCAGCAGCTTAGAACCCCTCGGGGGGGCTCCCTATGGCTACACCTTC. Its translation: CASSLEPLGGAPYGYTF. Based on the CDR3 plus reference TRBV7-6 and TRBJ1-2, the full variable domain is GAGVSQSPRYKVTKRGQDVALRCDPISGHVSLYWYRQALGQGPEFLTYFNYEAQQDKSGLPNDRFSAERPEGSISTLTIQRTEQRDSAMYRCASSLEPLGGAPYGYTFGSGTRLTVV.

This clonotype was seen more than once but under ten times. CDR3: CASSSPARTGSYEQYF. CDR3 DNA: TGTGCCAGCAGCTCCCCAGCTCGGACAGGCTCCTACGAGCAGTACTTC. This chain connects TRBV7-9 to TRBJ2-7; 7 bases are a match to TRBD1. CDR1 is SEHNR and CDR2 is FQNEAQ in the germline V gene (reference sequence). After removal of 4 bases from V and 0 bases from J, the junction contained 9 bases not matched to a gene. The CDR3 length is 16 residues.

A few counts support this clonotype. The chain links TRBV4-1 to TRBJ2-5; 10 nucleotides agree with TRBD2. The germline CDR1 and CDR2 sequences are MGHRA and YSYEKL. V was clipped by 3 bases and J by 3 bases; unmatched bases: 4. This CDR3 is built from 15 residues. In DNA, the CDR3 is TGCGCCAGCAGCCACCTAGCGGGGGCCGAAGAGACCCAGTACTTC. Amino acid sequence: CASSHLAGAEETQYF.